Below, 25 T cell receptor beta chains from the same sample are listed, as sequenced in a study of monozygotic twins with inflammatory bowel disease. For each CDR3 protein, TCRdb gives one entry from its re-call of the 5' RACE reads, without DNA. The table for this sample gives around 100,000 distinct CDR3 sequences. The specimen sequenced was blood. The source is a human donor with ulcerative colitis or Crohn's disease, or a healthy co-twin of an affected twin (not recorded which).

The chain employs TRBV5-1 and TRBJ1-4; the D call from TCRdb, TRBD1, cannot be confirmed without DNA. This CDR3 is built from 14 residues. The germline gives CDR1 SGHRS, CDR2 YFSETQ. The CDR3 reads CASSWGQGGEKLFF.

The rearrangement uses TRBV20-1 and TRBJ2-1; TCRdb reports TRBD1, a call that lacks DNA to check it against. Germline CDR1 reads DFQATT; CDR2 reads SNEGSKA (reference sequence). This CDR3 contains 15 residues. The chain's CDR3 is CSARIAPSSYNEQFF.

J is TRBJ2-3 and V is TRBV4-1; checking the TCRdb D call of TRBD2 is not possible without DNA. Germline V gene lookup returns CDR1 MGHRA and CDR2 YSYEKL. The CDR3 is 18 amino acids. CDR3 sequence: CASSHSRQKREGSDTQYF.

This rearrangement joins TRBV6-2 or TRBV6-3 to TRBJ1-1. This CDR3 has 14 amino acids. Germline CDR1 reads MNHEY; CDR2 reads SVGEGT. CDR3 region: CASSDPGRNTEAFF.

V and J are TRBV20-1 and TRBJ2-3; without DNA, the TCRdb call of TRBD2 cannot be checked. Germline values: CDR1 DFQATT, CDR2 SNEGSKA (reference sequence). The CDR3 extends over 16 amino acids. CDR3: CSAPSGGRFSTDTQYF.

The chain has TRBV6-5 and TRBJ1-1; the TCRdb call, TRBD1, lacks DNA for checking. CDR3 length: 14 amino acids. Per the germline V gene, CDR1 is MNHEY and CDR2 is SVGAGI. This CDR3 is CASSYSGQGARAFF.

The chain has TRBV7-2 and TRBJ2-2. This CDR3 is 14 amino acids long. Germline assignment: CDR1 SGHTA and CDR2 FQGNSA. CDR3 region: CASSLPSLAGELFF.

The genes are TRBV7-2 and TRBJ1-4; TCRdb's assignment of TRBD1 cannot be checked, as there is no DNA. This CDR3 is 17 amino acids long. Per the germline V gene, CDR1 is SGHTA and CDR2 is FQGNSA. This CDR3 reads CASSPLGQGPTNEKLFF.

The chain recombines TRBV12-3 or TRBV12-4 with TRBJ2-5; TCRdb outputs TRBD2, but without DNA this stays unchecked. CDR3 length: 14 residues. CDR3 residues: CASSFVLAGETQYF.

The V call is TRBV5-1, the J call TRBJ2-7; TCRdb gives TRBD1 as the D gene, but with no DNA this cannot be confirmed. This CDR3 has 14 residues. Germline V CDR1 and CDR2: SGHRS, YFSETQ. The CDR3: CASSSGAGNYEQYF.

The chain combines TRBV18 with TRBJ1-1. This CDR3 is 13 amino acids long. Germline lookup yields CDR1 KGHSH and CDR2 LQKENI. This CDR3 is CASSPDMNTEAFF.

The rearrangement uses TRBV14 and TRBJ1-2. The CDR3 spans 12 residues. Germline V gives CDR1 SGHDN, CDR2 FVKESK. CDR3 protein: CASSQALYGYTF.

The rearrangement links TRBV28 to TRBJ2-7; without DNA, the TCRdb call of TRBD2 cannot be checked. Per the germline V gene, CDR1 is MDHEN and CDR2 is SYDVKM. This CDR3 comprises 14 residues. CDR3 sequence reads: CASSTPGSGYEQYF.

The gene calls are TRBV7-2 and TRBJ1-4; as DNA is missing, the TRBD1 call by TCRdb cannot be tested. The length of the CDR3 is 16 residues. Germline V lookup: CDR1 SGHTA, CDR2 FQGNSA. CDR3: CASSLDRVTANEKLFF.

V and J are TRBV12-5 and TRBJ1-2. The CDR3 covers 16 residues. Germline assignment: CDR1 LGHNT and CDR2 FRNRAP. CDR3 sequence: CASGLSFGGEVSGYTF.

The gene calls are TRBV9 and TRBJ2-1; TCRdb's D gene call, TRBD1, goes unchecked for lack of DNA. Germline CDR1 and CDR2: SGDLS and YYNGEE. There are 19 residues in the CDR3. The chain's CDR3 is CASSVGKLISGASYNEQFF.

This CDR3 is CASSLQGALYGYTF. The V and J genes are TRBV12-3 or TRBV12-4 and TRBJ1-2; lacking DNA, the TRBD1 call made by TCRdb goes unchecked. CDR3 length equals 14 residues.

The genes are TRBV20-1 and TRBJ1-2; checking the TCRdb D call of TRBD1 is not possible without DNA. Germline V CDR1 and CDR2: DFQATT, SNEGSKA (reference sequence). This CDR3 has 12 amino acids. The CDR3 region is CSARESGYGYTF.

The CDR3: CASSPGQGALNEQFF. This chain uses TRBV19 with TRBJ2-1; TCRdb names TRBD1, which stays unverified in the absence of DNA. The germline CDR1 and CDR2 sequences are LNHDA and SQIVND (reference sequence). The CDR3 sequence is 15 residues long. The complete variable domain, with remaining parts taken from reference TRBV19 and TRBJ2-1, reads DGGITQSPKYLFRKEGQNVTLSCEQNLNHDAMYWYRQDPGQGLRLIYYSQIVNDFQKGDIAEGYSVSREKKESFPLTVTSAQKNPTAFYLCASSPGQGALNEQFFGPGTRLTVL.

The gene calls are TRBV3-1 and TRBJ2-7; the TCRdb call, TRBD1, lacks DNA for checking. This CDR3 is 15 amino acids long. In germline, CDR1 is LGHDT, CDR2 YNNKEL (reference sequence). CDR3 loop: CASSQVSTGSNEQYF.

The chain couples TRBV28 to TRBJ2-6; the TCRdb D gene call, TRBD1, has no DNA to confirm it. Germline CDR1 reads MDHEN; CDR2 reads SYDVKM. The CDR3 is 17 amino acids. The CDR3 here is CASSQRQGLSGANVLTF. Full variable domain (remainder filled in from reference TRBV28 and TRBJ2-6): DVKVTQSSRYLVKRTGEKVFLECVQDMDHENMFWYRQDPGLGLRLIYFSYDVKMKEKGDIPEGYSVSREKKERFSLILESASTNQTSMYLCASSQRQGLSGANVLTFGAGSRLTVL.

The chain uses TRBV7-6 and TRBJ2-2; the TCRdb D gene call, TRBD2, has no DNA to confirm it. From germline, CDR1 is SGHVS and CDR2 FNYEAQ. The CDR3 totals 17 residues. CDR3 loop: CASSSGTSGGVTGELFF.

Here the CDR3 reads CAISGGTGGTYEQYF. The chain is built from TRBV10-3 and TRBJ2-7; TCRdb reports TRBD1, a call that lacks DNA to check it against. Germline CDR1 reads ENHRY; CDR2 reads SYGVKD. CDR3 length: 15 amino acids.

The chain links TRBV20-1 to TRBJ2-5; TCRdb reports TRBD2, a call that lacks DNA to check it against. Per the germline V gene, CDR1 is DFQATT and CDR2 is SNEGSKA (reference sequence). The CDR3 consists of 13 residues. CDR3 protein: CSAGGKNQETQYF.

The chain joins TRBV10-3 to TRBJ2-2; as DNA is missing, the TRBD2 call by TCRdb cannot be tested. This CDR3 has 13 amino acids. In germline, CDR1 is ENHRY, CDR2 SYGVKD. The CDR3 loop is CAIRTGGTGELFF.